The 30 T cell receptor beta chains reported below all come from one sample, sequenced in a study of tumor-infiltrating lymphocytes in primary liver carcinoma. For each extraction, RNA and DNA were obtained together from around 20-30 mg of unsorted bulk tissue. Total RNA amounting to 500 ng was the source from which TCR beta cDNA was made with a constant-region primer. ARM-PCR was slightly modified, and three nested multiplex PCR rounds with it gave rise to the TCR beta libraries. The study ran its first two PCR rounds for about 11 cycles each, using TRBV1-TRBV30 forward primers and a C-beta reverse primer. From the multiplex PCR reads, TCRdb called clonotypes with MiXCR, one entry per CDR3 protein. The table has approximately 110,000 distinct CDR3 sequences, 64% seen once. The sequenced sample was liver tumor tissue from sampling region 3. Sample subset: tumor region T3, left-lateral pole. These receptors were taken from an older woman with primary liver carcinoma and hepatitis B virus infection.

Regarding this clonotype: Germline is not matched at one junction end, which may reflect a read error. This chain joins TRBV29-1 and TRBJ2-3, with D possibly being TRBD2 (6 bases). The CDR3 spans 15 residues. Germline CDR1 SQVTM, CDR2 ANQGSEA. CDR3 nucleotides: TGCAGCGTTGGGGTAGGGCAGGGAGGCACAGATACGCCGTATTTT. It is translated as CSVGVGQGGTDTPYF.

This clonotype was counted many times. The chain is built from TRBV29-1 and TRBJ2-7; 14 nucleotides align to TRBD2. With 1 base clipped from V and 2 bases from J, the junction kept 4 bases outside the gene matches. The V gene's germline CDR1 is SQVTM and CDR2 ANQGSEA. The CDR3 is made up of 16 amino acids. The CDR3 sequence: CSVEAGLAGGTYEQYF. For the CDR3, the DNA is TGCAGCGTTGAAGCCGGACTAGCGGGAGGAACCTACGAGCAGTACTTC.

Concerning this clonotype itself: A much larger clone sits a single nucleotide away, making a read error possible. The chain joins TRBV10-3 to TRBJ1-1, with D perhaps matching TRBD1 (6 bases). V was pared by 10 bases and J by 1 base, with 13 bases between. Germline values: CDR1 ENHRY, CDR2 SYGVKD. The CDR3 is 13 amino acids. CDR3 bases: TGTGCCACTCGACAGGATACGAACACTGAAGCTTTCTTT. This codes for CATRQDTNTEAFF.

This clonotype turned up a few times. The chain employs TRBV28 and TRBJ2-5; TRBD2 matches at 13 bases. The CDR3 totals 15 residues. V gave up 6 bases and J gave up 5 bases; unmatched junction bases: 6. Germline V lookup: CDR1 MDHEN, CDR2 SYDVKM. CDR3: CASSTRGLAGETQYF. DNA of the CDR3: TGTGCCAGCAGCACCCGGGGACTAGCGGGGGAGACCCAGTACTTC. The variable domain in full, with the rest retrieved from reference TRBV28 and TRBJ2-5, is DVKVTQSSRYLVKRTGEKVFLECVQDMDHENMFWYRQDPGLGLRLIYFSYDVKMKEKGDIPEGYSVSREKKERFSLILESASTNQTSMYLCASSTRGLAGETQYFGPGTRLLVL.

Remarks on this clonotype: One junction end disagrees with the germline gene, perhaps due to a read error. This rearrangement joins TRBV6-5 to TRBJ1-2; a weak D match, TRBD1 (6 bases). The CDR3 sequence is 14 residues long. From germline, CDR1 is MNHEY and CDR2 SVGAGI. The CDR3 is CASIYLGASYGYTF. The CDR3 DNA is TGTGCCAGCATTTACCTGGGGGCGAGCTATGGTTACACCTTC.

For this clonotype: It may be a read error: a sequence one base away is much more abundant. The rearrangement links TRBV5-6 to TRBJ1-6, with D perhaps matching TRBD1 (6 bases). The length of the CDR3 is 16 residues. The germline CDR1 and CDR2 sequences are SGHDT and YYEEEE. In DNA form, the CDR3 reads TGTGCCAGCAGCTCGACAGGCCGCTCCTATAATTCACCCATCCACTTT. Amino acid sequence: CASSSTGRSYNSPIHF.

The chain joins TRBV5-1 to TRBJ1-3; D may be TRBD1 (5 bases). The CDR3 contains 16 residues. Germline V gene lookup returns CDR1 SGHRS and CDR2 YFSETQ. V was trimmed by 4 bases and J by 0 bases, leaving 14 bases between them. In nucleotides, the CDR3 is TGCGCCAGCAGCCCTGGACACGGGGCCTCTGGAAACACCATATATTTT. This translates into CASSPGHGASGNTIYF.

CDR3 in DNA: TGCGCCAGCAGCTCCCAACCTATAGCGGGGAACACCGGGGAGCTGTTTTTT. Its translation is CASSSQPIAGNTGELFF. The chain couples TRBV5-1 to TRBJ2-2, with 7 positions matching TRBD2. The CDR3 is 17 residues long. V lost 3 bases to trimming and J lost 1 base; unmatched junction nucleotides: 9. CDR1 and CDR2 from the germline V gene are SGHRS and YFSETQ.

This clonotype has more than one count but fewer than ten. The chain has TRBV28 and TRBJ2-1, with 15 bases identical to TRBD2. This CDR3 region has 14 residues. After removal of 5 bases from V and 15 bases from J, the junction contained 8 bases not matched to a gene. The V gene's germline CDR1 is MDHEN and CDR2 SYDVKM. CDR3 DNA sequence: TGTGCCAGCAGTGCACGGACTAGCGGGAGGGCGACGTTCTTC. Encoded protein: CASSARTSGRATFF. Together with reference TRBV28 and TRBJ2-1, the CDR3 gives the full variable domain: DVKVTQSSRYLVKRTGEKVFLECVQDMDHENMFWYRQDPGLGLRLIYFSYDVKMKEKGDIPEGYSVSREKKERFSLILESASTNQTSMYLCASSARTSGRATFFGPGTRLTVL.

The V gene is TRBV11-1, the J gene TRBJ2-1; 12 nucleotides match TRBD2. Germline trimming cut 6 bases from V and 7 bases from J; bases unmatched to any gene: 13. The V gene's germline CDR1 is SGHAT and CDR2 FQDESV (reference sequence). The CDR3 has 17 residues. The CDR3 loop is CASSFNVGLAGMNEQFF. The CDR3 DNA follows: TGTGCCAGCAGTTTTAACGTTGGACTAGCGGGAATGAATGAGCAGTTCTTC. Full variable domain (outside the CDR3, taken from reference TRBV11-1 and TRBJ2-1): EAEVAQSPRYKITEKSQAVAFWCDPISGHATLYWYRQILGQGPELLVQFQDESVVDDSQLPKDRFSAERLKGVDSTLKIQPAELGDSAMYLCASSFNVGLAGMNEQFFGPGTRLTVL.

About this clonotype itself: Here the CDR3 omits its conserved ending phenylalanine or tryptophan, so a read error is the likely source. The chain links TRBV28 to TRBJ2-5; 9 bases map to TRBD1. Germline trimming cut 5 bases from V and 3 bases from J; bases unmatched to any gene: 4. CDR3 length: 14 amino acids. CDR1 is MDHEN, CDR2 SYDVKM, per germline. CDR3 residues: CASSAGTGKETQYY. DNA of the CDR3: TGTGCCAGCAGTGCCGGGACAGGGAAAGAGACCCAGTACTAC.

On this clonotype itself: A read error may produce the germline difference seen at one junction end. The CDR3 region has the DNA TGTGCCAGCAGCCGTAGGACAGGCACAGATACGCACTATTTT. Amino acid sequence: CASSRRTGTDTHYF. The rearrangement uses TRBV11-3 and TRBJ2-3; TRBD1 aligns across 7 bases. The CDR3 contains 14 residues. In germline, CDR1 is SGHNT, CDR2 YENEEA.

Worth noting for this clonotype: An end of the junction differs from the germline gene, which may be a read error. This sequence joins TRBV11-2 and TRBJ2-1, with TRBD1 matching 9 bases. Per the germline V gene, CDR1 is SGHAT and CDR2 is FQNNGV. The CDR3 is 17 amino acids. The CDR3 loop is CTSSLTPGQGYRGEQFF. CDR3 in DNA: TGTACCAGCAGCTTAACCCCTGGACAGGGGTACAGGGGTGAGCAGTTCTTC.

There are many counts of this clonotype. The chain carries TRBV12-5 and TRBJ2-1, with 9 positions matching TRBD2. CDR3 length equals 15 residues. Germline CDR1 is LGHNT and CDR2 is FRNRAP. The V and J ends lost 4 bases and 7 bases, in that order; junction bases with no gene match: 8. The CDR3 nucleotides are TGTGCTAGTGGTTCGTGGACTAGCGCCGGGAATGAGCAGTTCTTC. Its translation: CASGSWTSAGNEQFF.

Notes on this clonotype: Being one base from a much bigger clone, this may be a read error. The chain has TRBV7-9 and TRBJ2-1; 8 bases are a match to TRBD2. The CDR3 spans 14 residues. Germline V gives CDR1 SEHNR, CDR2 FQNEAQ (reference sequence). The CDR3 sequence is CASSRTSSYNEQSF. The DNA for the CDR3 is TGTGCCAGCAGCAGGACTAGCAGCTACAATGAGCAGTCCTTC.

Concerning this clonotype itself: One end of the junction is discordant with germline, which a read error may explain. The J gene is TRBJ2-1, the V gene TRBV6-4, with TRBD2 matching 8 bases. The CDR3 has 15 residues. The V gene's germline CDR1 is MRHNA and CDR2 SNTAGT. The CDR3 DNA is TGTGCCGGCAGTGACTCGGGGGGGAGCTACAATGAGCAGTTCTTC. Translated: CAGSDSGGSYNEQFF.

The rearrangement uses TRBV6-5 and TRBJ1-1; D gene unclear. Trimming left V 6 bases short and J 5 bases short, with 19 bases between. In germline, CDR1 is MNHEY, CDR2 SVGAGI. There are 15 residues in the CDR3. Here the CDR3 reads CASRRSSRTGTEAFF. As DNA, the CDR3 is TGTGCCAGCAGACGGTCATCGAGGACGGGAACTGAAGCTTTCTTT.

The chain joins TRBV11-2 to TRBJ2-3; possibly TRBD2 for D (5 bases). The germline V gene has CDR1 SGHAT and CDR2 FQNNGV. CDR3 size: 12 residues. V was clipped by 5 bases and J by 15 bases, with 18 bases between them. Written as DNA, the CDR3 is TGTGCCAGCAGCCCCCTCGAGGGTATGCAATATTTT. Translation: CASSPLEGMQYF.

The chain links TRBV13 to TRBJ2-6, with D perhaps TRBD1 or TRBD2 (5 bases each). The V and J ends lost 5 bases and 0 bases respectively, with 26 bases between them. Germline V CDR1 and CDR2: PRHDT, FYEKMQ (reference sequence). This CDR3 contains 21 residues. DNA for the CDR3: TGTGCCAGCAGCCCCCCCCGAGACCGGGGCAGGAGATACTCTGGGGCCAACGTCCTGACTTTC. Amino acids: CASSPPRDRGRRYSGANVLTF.

The sample holds one count of this clonotype. V is TRBV5-1 and J is TRBJ2-7, with no clear D. CDR3 length: 13 residues. V was shortened by 7 bases and J by 3 bases, with 14 bases between the two germline ends. Germline CDR1 reads SGHRS; CDR2 reads YFSETQ. The CDR3 nucleotides read TGCGCCAGCCGCGGAACAGACCTCTACGAGCAGTACTTC. Translation: CASRGTDLYEQYF.

This clonotype was counted only a few times. This sequence may be a read error, since a much larger clone differs from it by one base. The gene calls are TRBV6-1 and TRBJ1-2; perhaps TRBD1 as D (6 bases). The CDR3 runs to 14 residues. Germline CDR1 is MNHNS and CDR2 is SASEGT. This CDR3 reads CVSSEVGGGYGYTF. The CDR3 bases are TGTGTCAGCAGTGAGGTGGGAGGGGGCTATGGCTACACCTTC.

This clonotype was picked up many times. This chain uses TRBV29-1 with TRBJ2-5; TRBD1 agrees at 7 bases. Germline V gene lookup returns CDR1 SQVTM and CDR2 ANQGSEA. The CDR3 has 16 residues. V shed 5 bases and J 0 bases; nucleotides not matched to a gene: 12. In nucleotides, the CDR3 is TGCAGCGTTCGTCCCCGGGACAGAAGGCACCAAGAGACCCAGTACTTC. Protein sequence: CSVRPRDRRHQETQYF.

In its sample, this clonotype was seen once. Compared with germline, one end of the junction differs, possibly owing to a read error. The genes are TRBV6-5 and TRBJ2-2, with a tentative D call TRBD2 (5 bases). CDR3 size: 17 residues. The germline V gene has CDR1 MNHEY and CDR2 SVGAGI. This chain's CDR3 is CVSSYRIFGQNTGELFF. The CDR3 DNA sequence: TGTGTCAGCAGTTATCGGATCTTTGGCCAGAACACCGGGGAGCTGTTTTTC.

This clonotype was counted ten times or more. A read error is possible here, since a much larger clone lies one base away. Likely a read error: the CDR3 ends without its conserved phenylalanine or tryptophan. The rearrangement joins TRBV11-2 to TRBJ2-3, with TRBD1 identical over 10 bases. There are 14 residues in the CDR3. Germline CDR1 reads SGHAT; CDR2 reads FQNNGV. Trimming at V came to 5 bases and at J to 7 bases, leaving 6 bases not matched to a gene. The CDR3 DNA sequence: TGTGCCAGCAGCCTACGACAGGGGGCGAATACGCAGTATTCT. Translated: CASSLRQGANTQYS.

V gene TRBV7-9 combines with J gene TRBJ2-1; D tentatively reads TRBD1 or TRBD2 (6 bases each). The DNA matches TRBJ2-7 better at its end, which makes the J call doubtful. CDR3 length: 16 residues. In germline, CDR1 is SEHNR, CDR2 FQNEAQ (reference sequence). CDR3 coding DNA: TGTGCCAGCAGCTTACGGGGGACAAAAGGGTACAATGAGCAGTACTTC. Translating it yields CASSLRGTKGYNEQYF.

Remarks on this clonotype: One end of the junction varies from germline; a read error may be responsible. The rearrangement uses TRBV11-2 and TRBJ2-7; 8 nucleotides line up with TRBD1. CDR1 SGHAT and CDR2 FQNNGV come from the germline V gene. This CDR3 spans 15 amino acids. This CDR3 is CTSSLVPTGAYELYF. The CDR3 DNA reads TGTACCAGCAGCTTAGTCCCGACAGGGGCCTACGAGCTATACTTC.

Concerning this clonotype: Without the conserved terminal phenylalanine or tryptophan, this CDR3 likely stems from a read error. This chain links TRBV12-3 or TRBV12-4 with TRBJ2-3, with D possibly TRBD2 on 5 matching bases. V lost 0 bases to trimming and J lost 9 bases, with 13 bases between them. This CDR3 has 14 residues. CDR3 DNA: TGTGCCAGCAGTTTAGCGAGGAGGTCGAGGACGCAGTATTAT. Translated, it gives CASSLARRSRTQYY.

This clonotype has more than one count but fewer than ten. The chain is built from TRBV18 and TRBJ1-2; D not certain. The germline CDR1 and CDR2 sequences are KGHSH and LQKENI. Trimming removed 0 bases at V and 7 bases at J, with 6 bases between. The CDR3 consists of 12 residues. The CDR3 bases are TGTGCCAGCTCACCACCCAATGGTGGCTACACCTTC. Amino acids: CASSPPNGGYTF.

As for this clonotype: One end of the junction is discordant with germline, which a read error may explain. The chain links TRBV6-1 to TRBJ2-7, with a possible D match to TRBD2 (5 bases). Germline CDR1 and CDR2: MNHNS and SASEGT. This CDR3 region has 13 residues. The CDR3 sequence: CASSERESYKQYF. The CDR3 bases are TGTGCCAGTAGTGAGAGGGAGAGCTACAAGCAGTACTTC.

As regards this clonotype: The junction departs from the called germline gene at one end, perhaps through a read error. This chain connects TRBV4-2 to TRBJ2-7; the D call may be TRBD1 or TRBD2 (5 bases each). The CDR3 is 14 amino acids. CDR1 and CDR2 from the germline V gene are LGHNA and YNFKEQ. The CDR3 reads CASSIRGRTYEQYF. Here the CDR3 DNA reads TGTGCCAGCAGCATCCGGGGCAGGACCTACGAACAGTACTTC.